Included here is one T cell receptor (beta chain) sequence, with context. Its antigen is unknown. These data belong to a study of T cells in localized non-small cell lung cancer. General study results and limits: Appearance in adjacent lung was seen for a median roughly 56 of the top 100 tumor clones. Of the tissues analyzed, uninvolved adjacent lung showed maximal T cell clonality, greater than tumor. With higher T cell density in blood came longer overall survival. A single tumor region was sequenced, leaving heterogeneity possible.

V lost 5 bases and J 11 bases, leaving 18 bases between the germline ends. This CDR3 is 13 amino acids long. Germline CDR1 reads SGHTA; CDR2 reads FQGNSA. The table came from immunoSEQ multiplex PCR; TCRdb's copy has only in-frame clones and leaves some out. In the table there are some 85,000 clones, around 80% of which are singletons. The source is a man aged 40-75 years with stage II squamous cell lung carcinoma. The sequenced sample was PBMCs, obtained before any cancer treatment. The chain recombines TRBV7-2 with TRBJ1-1; D might be TRBD1 (6 bases). CDR3 protein: CASSTGGGLEAFF. CDR3 nucleotides: TGTGCCAGCAGCACCGGGGGGGGCCTGGAGGCTTTCTTT. The variable domain in full, with the rest retrieved from reference TRBV7-2 and TRBJ1-1, is GAGVSQSPSNKVTEKGKDVELRCDPISGHTALYWYRQSLGQGLEFLIYFQGNSAPDKSGLPSDRFSAERTGGSVSTLTIQRTQQEDSAVYLCASSTGGGLEAFFGQGTRLTVV.